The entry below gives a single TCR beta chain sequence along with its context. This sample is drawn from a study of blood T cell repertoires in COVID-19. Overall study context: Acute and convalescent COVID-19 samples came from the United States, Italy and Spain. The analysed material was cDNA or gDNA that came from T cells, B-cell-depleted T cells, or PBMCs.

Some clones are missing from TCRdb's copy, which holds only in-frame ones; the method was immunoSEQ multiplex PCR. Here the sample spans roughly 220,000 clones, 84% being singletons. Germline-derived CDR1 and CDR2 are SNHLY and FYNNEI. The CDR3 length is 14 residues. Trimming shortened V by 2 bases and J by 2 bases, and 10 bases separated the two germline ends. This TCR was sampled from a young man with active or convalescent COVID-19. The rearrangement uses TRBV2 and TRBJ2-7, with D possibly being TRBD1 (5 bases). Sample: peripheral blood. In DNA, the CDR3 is TGTGCCAGCAGTGAACAGGGCAAAACCTACGAGCAGTACTTC. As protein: CASSEQGKTYEQYF.